This record looks at one TCR beta chain sequence and its context. Its cognate antigen is unknown. The entry originates in a study of radiotherapy plus CTLA-4 blockade in lung cancer. The wider study: More than 15% of enrolled patients responded objectively, and 31% had disease control. Overall study results and limits: It was early blood T cell clone dynamics, with interferon-beta, that reportedly best predicted response. Expansion of tumor-derived TCR clones was observed in blood after radiotherapy plus ipilimumab.

Germline CDR1 MDHEN, CDR2 SYDVKM. This CDR3 comprises 16 residues. V shed 1 base and J 6 bases; nucleotides not matched to a gene: 7. TCRdb keeps only in-frame clones here, not all; method: immunoSEQ multiplex PCR. The sample consists of 40,000 to 50,000 clones, approximately 68% of them appearing once. Chemo-refractory metastatic non-small-cell lung cancer patients underwent focal radiation alongside CTLA-4 blockade with ipilimumab. The gene calls are TRBV28 and TRBJ2-1, with 9 bases lining up with TRBD2. The sample in question was peripheral blood, obtained from a patient treated with radiotherapy plus ipilimumab. The sequence derives from a human donor with non-small cell lung cancer who had stable disease on radiotherapy plus ipilimumab. The CDR3 sequence is CASSLYPSGGTNEQFF. The CDR3 nucleotides read TGTGCCAGCAGTTTATATCCCAGCGGGGGGACCAATGAGCAGTTCTTC.